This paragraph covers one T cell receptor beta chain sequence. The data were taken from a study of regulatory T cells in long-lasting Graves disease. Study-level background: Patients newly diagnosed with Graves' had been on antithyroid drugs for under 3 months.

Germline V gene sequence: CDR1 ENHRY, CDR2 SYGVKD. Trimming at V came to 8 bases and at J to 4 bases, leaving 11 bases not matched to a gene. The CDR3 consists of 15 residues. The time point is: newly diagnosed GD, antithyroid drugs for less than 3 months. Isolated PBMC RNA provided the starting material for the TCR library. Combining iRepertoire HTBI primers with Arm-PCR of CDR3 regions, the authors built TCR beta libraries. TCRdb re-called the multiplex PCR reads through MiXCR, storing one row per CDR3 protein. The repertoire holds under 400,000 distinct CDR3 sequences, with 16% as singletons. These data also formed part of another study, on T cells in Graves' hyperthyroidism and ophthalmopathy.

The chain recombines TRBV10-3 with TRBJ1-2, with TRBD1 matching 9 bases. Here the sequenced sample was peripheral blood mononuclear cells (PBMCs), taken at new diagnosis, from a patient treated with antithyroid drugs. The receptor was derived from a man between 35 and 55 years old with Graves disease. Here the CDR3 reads CAIGAQGASGYGYTF. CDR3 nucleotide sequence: TGTGCCATCGGCGCACAGGGGGCGAGCGGCTATGGCTACACCTTC.